The clone carrying this T cell receptor beta chain has only a few counts. Its antigen remains unknown. Other DNA sequences in the sample encode the same CDR3. The assay was immunoSEQ multiplex PCR, and TCRdb's table has in-frame clones only and misses some. This table has approximately 12,000 clones, 70% to 85% appearing once. This CDR3 region has 14 residues. Trimming removed 3 bases at V and 1 base at J, with 12 bases between. Germline V lookup: CDR1 GTSNPN, CDR2 SVGIG (reference sequence). This entry belongs to a study of PD-1 blockade in classical Hodgkin lymphoma. Study results and limitations: The diversity seen at baseline in complete responders resembled that of newly diagnosed patients.

Each and every patient relapsed after autologous stem cell transplantation, and patients got differing brentuximab vedotin exposure. Sample: peripheral blood mononuclear cells (PBMCs), taken before the second cycle of nivolumab. The sequence derives from a human donor with classical Hodgkin lymphoma. V gene TRBV30 combines with J gene TRBJ1-1; possibly TRBD1 for D (6 bases). CDR3 bases: TGTGCCTGGAGCACAGGGATTCAGAACACTGAAGCTTTCTTT. It is translated as CAWSTGIQNTEAFF.